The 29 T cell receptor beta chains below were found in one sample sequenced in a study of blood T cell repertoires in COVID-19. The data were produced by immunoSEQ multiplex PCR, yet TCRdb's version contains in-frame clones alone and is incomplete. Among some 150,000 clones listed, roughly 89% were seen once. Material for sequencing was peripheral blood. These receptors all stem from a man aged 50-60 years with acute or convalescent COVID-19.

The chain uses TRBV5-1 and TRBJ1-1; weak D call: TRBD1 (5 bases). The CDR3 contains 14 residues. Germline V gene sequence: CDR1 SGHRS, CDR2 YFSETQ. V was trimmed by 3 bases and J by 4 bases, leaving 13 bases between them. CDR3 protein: CASSSLGGSTEAFF. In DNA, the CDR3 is TGCGCCAGCAGCTCCCTTGGGGGGAGCACTGAAGCTTTCTTT.

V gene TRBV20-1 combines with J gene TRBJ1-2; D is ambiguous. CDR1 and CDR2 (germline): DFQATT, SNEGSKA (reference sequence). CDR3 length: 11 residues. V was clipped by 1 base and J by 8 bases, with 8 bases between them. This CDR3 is CSARGPGGYTF. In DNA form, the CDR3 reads TGCAGTGCTAGAGGGCCAGGCGGCTACACCTTC.

CDR3 DNA sequence: TGTGCCAGTAGTATCTACACCCTGAGATCCGGTAAAGGGGTAGGGAATTCACCCCTCCACTTT. It yields the protein CASSIYTLRSGKGVGNSPLHF. The genes are TRBV19 and TRBJ1-6; possibly TRBD1 for D (5 bases). Between the trimmed V and J ends, which lost 3 bases and 7 bases, there was a span of 31 bases. The V gene's germline CDR1 is LNHDA and CDR2 SQIVND (reference sequence). The CDR3 is 21 residues long.

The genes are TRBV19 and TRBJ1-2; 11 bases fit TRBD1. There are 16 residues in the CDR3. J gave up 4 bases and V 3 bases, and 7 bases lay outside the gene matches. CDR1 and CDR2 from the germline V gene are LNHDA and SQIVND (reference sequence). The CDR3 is CASSMGQGVVPYGYTF. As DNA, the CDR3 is TGTGCCAGTAGTATGGGACAGGGGGTCGTTCCCTATGGCTACACCTTC.

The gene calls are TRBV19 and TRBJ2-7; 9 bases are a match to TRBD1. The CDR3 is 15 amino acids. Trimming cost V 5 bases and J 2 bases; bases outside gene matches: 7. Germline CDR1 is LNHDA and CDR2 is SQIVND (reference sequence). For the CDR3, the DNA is TGTGCCAGTAGTTCCGGGACAGGGACTCCCTACGAGCAGTACTTC. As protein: CASSSGTGTPYEQYF.

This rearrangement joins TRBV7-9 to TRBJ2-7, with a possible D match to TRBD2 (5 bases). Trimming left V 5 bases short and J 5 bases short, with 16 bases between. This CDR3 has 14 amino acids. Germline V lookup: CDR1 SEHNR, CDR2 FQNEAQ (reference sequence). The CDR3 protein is CASSPSIGMNEQYF. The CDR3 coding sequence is TGTGCCAGCAGCCCTTCCATCGGGATGAACGAGCAGTACTTC.

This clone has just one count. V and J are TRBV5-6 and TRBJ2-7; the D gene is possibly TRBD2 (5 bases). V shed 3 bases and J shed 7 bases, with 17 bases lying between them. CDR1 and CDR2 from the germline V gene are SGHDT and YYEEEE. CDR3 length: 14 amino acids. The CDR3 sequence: CASSSPEWTGEQYF. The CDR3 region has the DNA TGTGCCAGCAGCTCTCCCGAGTGGACGGGGGAGCAGTACTTC.

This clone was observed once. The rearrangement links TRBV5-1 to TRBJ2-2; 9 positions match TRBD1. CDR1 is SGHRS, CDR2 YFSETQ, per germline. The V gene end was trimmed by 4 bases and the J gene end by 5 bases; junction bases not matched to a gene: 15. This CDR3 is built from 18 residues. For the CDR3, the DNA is TGCGCCAGCAGCACCCGGGACAGGGCTTTAAGAAAGACCGGGGAGCTGTTTTTT. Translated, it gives CASSTRDRALRKTGELFF.

The CDR3 DNA reads as TGTGCCAGCAGGCTTGGGGCGAGCAATCAGCCCCAGCATTTT. Translation gives CASRLGASNQPQHF. This chain uses TRBV7-8 with TRBJ1-5; maybe TRBD1 (5 bases). Germline CDR1 is SGHVS and CDR2 is FQNEAQ. V was trimmed by 6 bases and J by 1 base, leaving 10 bases between them. This CDR3 contains 14 residues.

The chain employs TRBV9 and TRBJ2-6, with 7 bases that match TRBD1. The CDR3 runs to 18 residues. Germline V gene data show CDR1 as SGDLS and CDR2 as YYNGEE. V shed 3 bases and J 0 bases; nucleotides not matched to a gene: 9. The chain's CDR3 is CASSELDRVFSGANVLTF. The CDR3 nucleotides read TGTGCCAGCAGCGAACTAGACAGGGTATTCTCTGGGGCCAACGTCCTGACTTTC.

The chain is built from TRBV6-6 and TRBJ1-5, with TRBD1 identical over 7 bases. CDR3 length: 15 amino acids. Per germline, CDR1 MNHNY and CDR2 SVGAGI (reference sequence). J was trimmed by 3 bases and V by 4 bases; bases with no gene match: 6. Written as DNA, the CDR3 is TGTGCCAGCAGTTCGACAGGGAACCTCAATCAGCCCCAGCATTTT. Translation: CASSSTGNLNQPQHF.

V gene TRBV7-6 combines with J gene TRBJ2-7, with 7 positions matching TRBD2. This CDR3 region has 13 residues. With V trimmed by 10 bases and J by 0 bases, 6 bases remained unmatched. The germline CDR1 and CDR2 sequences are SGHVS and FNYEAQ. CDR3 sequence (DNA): TGTGCCATTGGGGGAGGGCCCTCCTACGAGCAGTACTTC. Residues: CAIGGGPSYEQYF.

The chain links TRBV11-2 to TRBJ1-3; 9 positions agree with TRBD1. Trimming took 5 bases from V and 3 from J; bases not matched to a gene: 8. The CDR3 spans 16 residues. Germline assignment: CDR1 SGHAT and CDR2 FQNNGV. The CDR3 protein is CASSHNWDRDGNTIYF. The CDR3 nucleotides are TGTGCCAGCAGCCACAACTGGGACAGGGATGGAAACACCATATATTTT. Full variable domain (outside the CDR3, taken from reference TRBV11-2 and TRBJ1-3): EAGVAQSPRYKIIEKRQSVAFWCNPISGHATLYWYQQILGQGPKLLIQFQNNGVVDDSQLPKDRFSAERLKGVDSTLKIQPAKLEDSAVYLCASSHNWDRDGNTIYFGEGSWLTVV.

The DNA of the CDR3 is TGTGCCAGCAGCCACTCCCCCCTAGCGGGGGGGGCCCCGGGTACGCAGTATTTT. It translates to CASSHSPLAGGAPGTQYF. The chain is built from TRBV9 and TRBJ2-3, with 12 bases fitting TRBD2. CDR1 and CDR2 (germline): SGDLS, YYNGEE. The trim removed 4 bases at V and 8 bases at J, leaving 17 bases unmatched. This CDR3 comprises 18 residues.

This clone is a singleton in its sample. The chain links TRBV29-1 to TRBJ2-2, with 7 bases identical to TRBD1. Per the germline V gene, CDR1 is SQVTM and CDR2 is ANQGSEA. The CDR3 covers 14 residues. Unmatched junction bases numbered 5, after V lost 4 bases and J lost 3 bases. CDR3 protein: CSVGGTAYTGELFF. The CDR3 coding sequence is TGCAGCGTTGGGGGGACAGCCTACACCGGGGAGCTGTTTTTT.

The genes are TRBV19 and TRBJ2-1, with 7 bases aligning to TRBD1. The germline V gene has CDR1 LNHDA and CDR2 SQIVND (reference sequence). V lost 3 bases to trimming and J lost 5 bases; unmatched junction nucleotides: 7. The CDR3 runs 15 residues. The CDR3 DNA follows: TGTGCCAGTAGTATCACAGGGGATCGGCACAATGAGCAGTTCTTC. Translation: CASSITGDRHNEQFF.

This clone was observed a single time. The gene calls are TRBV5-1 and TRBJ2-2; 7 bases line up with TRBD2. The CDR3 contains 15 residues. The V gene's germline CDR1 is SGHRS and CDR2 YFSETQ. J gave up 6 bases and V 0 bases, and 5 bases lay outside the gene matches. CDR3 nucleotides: TGCGCCAGCAGCTTGGAGCTAGCGGACGCCGGGGAGCTGTTTTTT. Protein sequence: CASSLELADAGELFF.

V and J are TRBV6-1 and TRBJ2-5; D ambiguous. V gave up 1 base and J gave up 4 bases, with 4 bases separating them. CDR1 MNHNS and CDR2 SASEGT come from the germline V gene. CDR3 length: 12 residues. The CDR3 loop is CASSEVRETQYF. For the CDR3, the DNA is TGTGCCAGCAGTGAAGTCCGAGAGACCCAGTACTTC.

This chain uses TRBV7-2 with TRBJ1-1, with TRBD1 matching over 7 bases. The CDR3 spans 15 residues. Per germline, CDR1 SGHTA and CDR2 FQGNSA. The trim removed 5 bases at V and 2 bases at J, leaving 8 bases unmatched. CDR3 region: CASSLLGTENTEAFF. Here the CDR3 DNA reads TGTGCCAGCAGCCTGCTAGGGACAGAAAACACTGAAGCTTTCTTT.

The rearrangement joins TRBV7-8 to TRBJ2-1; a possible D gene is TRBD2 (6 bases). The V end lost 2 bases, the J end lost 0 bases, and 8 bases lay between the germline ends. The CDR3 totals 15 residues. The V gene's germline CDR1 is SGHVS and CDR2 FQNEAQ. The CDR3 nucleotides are TGTGCCAGCAGCTTAAGGCGGGACTCCTACAATGAGCAGTTCTTC. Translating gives CASSLRRDSYNEQFF.

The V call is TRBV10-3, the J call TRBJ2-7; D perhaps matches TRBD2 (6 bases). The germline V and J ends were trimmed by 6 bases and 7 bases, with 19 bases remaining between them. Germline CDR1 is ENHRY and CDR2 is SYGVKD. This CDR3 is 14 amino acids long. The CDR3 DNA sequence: TGTGCCATCAGCCCGACTAGGTCCCCAGGGGAGCAGTACTTC. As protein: CAISPTRSPGEQYF.

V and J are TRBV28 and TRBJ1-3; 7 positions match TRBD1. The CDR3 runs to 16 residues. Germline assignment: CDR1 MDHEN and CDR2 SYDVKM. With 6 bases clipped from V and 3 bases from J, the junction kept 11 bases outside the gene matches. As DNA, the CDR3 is TGTGCCAGCAGCTCGCCGTCAGGGGGGCTTGGAAACACCATATATTTT. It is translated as CASSSPSGGLGNTIYF.

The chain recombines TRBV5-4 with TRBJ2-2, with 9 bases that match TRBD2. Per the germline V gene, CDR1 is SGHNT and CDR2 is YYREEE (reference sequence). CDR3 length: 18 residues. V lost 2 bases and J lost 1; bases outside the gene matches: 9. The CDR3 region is CASSFGAGGPGNTGELFF. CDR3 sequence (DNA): TGTGCCAGCAGCTTTGGAGCGGGGGGCCCGGGGAACACCGGGGAGCTGTTTTTT.

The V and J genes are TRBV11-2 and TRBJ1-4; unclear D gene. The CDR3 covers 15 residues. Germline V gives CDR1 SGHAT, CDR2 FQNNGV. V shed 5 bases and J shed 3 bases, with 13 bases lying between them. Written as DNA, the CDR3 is TGTGCCAGCAGCCCTCTACTAGCGGCTAATGAAAAACTGTTTTTT. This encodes CASSPLLAANEKLFF. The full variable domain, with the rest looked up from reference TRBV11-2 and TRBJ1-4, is EAGVAQSPRYKIIEKRQSVAFWCNPISGHATLYWYQQILGQGPKLLIQFQNNGVVDDSQLPKDRFSAERLKGVDSTLKIQPAKLEDSAVYLCASSPLLAANEKLFFGSGTQLSVL.

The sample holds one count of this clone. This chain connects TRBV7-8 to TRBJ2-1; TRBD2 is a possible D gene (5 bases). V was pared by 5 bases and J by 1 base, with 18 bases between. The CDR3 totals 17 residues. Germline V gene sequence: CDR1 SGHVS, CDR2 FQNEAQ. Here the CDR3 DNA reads TGTGCCAGCAGCCGGGCTCCGGCGGGCGGGTCCTACAATGAGCAGTTCTTC. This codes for CASSRAPAGGSYNEQFF.

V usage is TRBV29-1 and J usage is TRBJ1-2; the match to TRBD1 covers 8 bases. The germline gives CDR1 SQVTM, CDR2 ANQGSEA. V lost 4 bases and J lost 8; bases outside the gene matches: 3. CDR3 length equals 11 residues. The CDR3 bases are TGCAGCGTTGGGACAGGGCAAGGCTACACCTTC. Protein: CSVGTGQGYTF.

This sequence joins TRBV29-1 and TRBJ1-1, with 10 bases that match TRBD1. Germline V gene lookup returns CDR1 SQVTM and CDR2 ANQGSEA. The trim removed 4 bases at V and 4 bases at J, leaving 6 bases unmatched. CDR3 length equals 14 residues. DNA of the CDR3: TGCAGCGTTGTGAGACAGGGGGCTGTCACTGAAGCTTTCTTT. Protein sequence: CSVVRQGAVTEAFF.

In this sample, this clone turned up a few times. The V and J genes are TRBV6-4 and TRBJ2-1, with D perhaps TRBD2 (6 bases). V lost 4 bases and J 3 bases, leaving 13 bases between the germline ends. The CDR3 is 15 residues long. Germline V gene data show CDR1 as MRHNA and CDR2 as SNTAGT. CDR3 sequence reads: CASSALGGFYNEQFF. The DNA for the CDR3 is TGTGCCAGCAGTGCTCTCGGGGGTTTCTACAATGAGCAGTTCTTC.

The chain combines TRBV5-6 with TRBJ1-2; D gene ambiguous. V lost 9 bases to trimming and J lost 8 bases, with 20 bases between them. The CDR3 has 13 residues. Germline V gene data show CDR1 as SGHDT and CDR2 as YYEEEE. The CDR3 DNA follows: TGTGCCACCTCCTTAGAAAGAACTCCCGGCTACACCTTC. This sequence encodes CATSLERTPGYTF.